A selection of T cell receptor beta chains follows, all from one sample in a study of post-analysis software for immune sequencing data. Via MiXCR, TCRdb re-called the PCR reads, giving one row per CDR3 protein. The sample has about 500,000 distinct CDR3 sequences, around 40% seen once. Material for sequencing was blood. Receptors originate from a girl aged 10 to 17 with multiple sclerosis. Both conserved end residues are part of each CDR3. The order of the fields is J gene, V gene, clone size, D gene, CDR3 DNA, CDR3 protein. A D gene is named only where the DNA matches it firmly. A clone size is listed for some rows: how often the clone was seen (once, few, many), or a class if it is expanded.

TRBJ2-1 TRBV7-9 - - TGTGCCAGCAGCCCACTTGGCACCCTCTACAATGAGCAGTTCTTC CASSPLGTLYNEQFF
TRBJ2-7 TRBV4-1 - - TGCGCCAGCAGCATCGGGTTTAGCGCAAACTACGAGCAGTACTTC CASSIGFSANYEQYF
TRBJ1-3 TRBV6-5 - - TGTGCCAGCAGTTACTCGCAGTTACCTGGAAACACCATATATTTT CASSYSQLPGNTIYF
TRBJ2-7 TRBV12-3/TRBV12-4 once - TGTGCCAGCAGTTTAGTGGCAGGGATCTCCTACGAGCAGTACTTC CASSLVAGISYEQYF
TRBJ2-7 TRBV29-1 few - TGCAGCGTTTCAGGCAGGGGTCCCTACGAGCAGTACTTC CSVSGRGPYEQYF
TRBJ1-2 TRBV7-9 once TRBD1 TGTGCCAGCAGCAAACCGGGACAGGGGGACTATGGCTACACCTTC CASSKPGQGDYGYTF
TRBJ2-5 TRBV9 - - TGTGCCAGCAGCGTAGGAGTCAGCCAAGAGACCCAGTACTTC CASSVGVSQETQYF
TRBJ2-3 TRBV20-1 - - TGCAGTGCCGTACAGGGAGATACGCAGTATTTT CSAVQGDTQYF
TRBJ1-1 TRBV4-1 - - TGCACCAGCAGCCAAGTTATGCCGGATAACACTGAAGCTTTCTTT CTSSQVMPDNTEAFF
TRBJ2-1 TRBV3-1 few TRBD2 TGTGCCAGCAGCCAAGGAGGCGGGAGGGGCTATGAGCAGTTCTTC CASSQGGGRGYEQFF
TRBJ2-2 TRBV4-1 few - TGCGCCAGCAGCCGGGAAGGGGAGAGCACCGGGGAGCTGTTTTTT CASSREGESTGELFF
TRBJ2-7 TRBV7-9 - - TGTGCCAGCAGCGTGCGACCCGACGAGCAGTACTTC CASSVRPDEQYF
TRBJ1-5 TRBV29-1 - - TGCAGCGTTGGGGGGGCAGGGGGCAATCAGCCCCAGCATTTT CSVGGAGGNQPQHF
TRBJ2-7 TRBV7-9 - TRBD2 TGTGCCAGCAGCCCCAAGGGAGGGTTTGTCGAGCAGTACTTC CASSPKGGFVEQYF
TRBJ2-1 TRBV3-1 - - TGTGCCAGCAGCCCATCCGGGACAAGGAGAAGAGAGACCCAGTTCTTC CASSPSGTRRRETQFF
TRBJ2-7 TRBV20-1 few TRBD2 TGCAGTGCTAGAGCTCCGACTAGCGCCGCCTACGAGCAGTACTTC CSARAPTSAAYEQYF
TRBJ1-5 TRBV12-3/TRBV12-4 - - TGTGCCAGCAGTTTAGCGCACGATCAGCCCCAGCATTTT CASSLAHDQPQHF
TRBJ2-7 TRBV7-8 - - TGTGCCAGCAGCTTAGGAGGGGTCGGTGCCTACGAGCAGTACTTC CASSLGGVGAYEQYF
TRBJ2-7 TRBV5-5 few TRBD2 TGTGCCAGCAGCCCTGCGCGAATAACTAGCGGCAACCCCTACGAGCAGTACTTC CASSPARITSGNPYEQYF
TRBJ2-7 TRBV20-1 - - TGCAGTGCTCCAGTGGGGTGGAGTAGGGACGAGCAGTACTTC CSAPVGWSRDEQYF
TRBJ2-5 TRBV28 - - TGTGCCGATTCCTTGGCCCAGTACTTC CADSLAQYF
TRBJ2-3 TRBV24-1 - - TGTGCCACCAGTGACGCCGTCTCTAATACGCAGTATTTT CATSDAVSNTQYF